Shown below are 21 T cell receptor beta chains from a single sample sequenced in a study of Tregs in tolerant kidney transplant recipients. Only in-frame clones appear in the TCRdb table, and some are missing; sequencing was by immunoSEQ multiplex PCR. The table lists under 85,000 clones, 70% to 90% of them singletons. This sample comprised CD4+ T cells from blood, obtained before the transplant. Source of these receptors: a human donor who received a combined kidney and bone marrow transplant.

The chain couples TRBV7-2 to TRBJ1-5; possibly TRBD1 for D (5 bases). Trimming pared 2 bases from V and 6 bases from J, leaving 11 bases between. The CDR3 has 14 residues. Germline lookup yields CDR1 SGHTA and CDR2 FQGNSA. The CDR3 DNA sequence: TGTGCCAGCAGCTTAAACAGGATGGCTCAGCCCCAGCATTTT. This sequence encodes CASSLNRMAQPQHF.

The chain couples TRBV27 to TRBJ1-2; possibly TRBD1 for D (5 bases). CDR3 length: 14 residues. The germline CDR1 and CDR2 sequences are MNHEY and SMNVEV (reference sequence). V dropped 8 bases and J dropped 7 bases, with 20 bases sitting between them. CDR3 residues: CASPIRGKVGGYTF. CDR3 bases: TGTGCCAGCCCCATAAGGGGTAAAGTCGGTGGCTACACCTTC.

J is TRBJ2-7 and V is TRBV7-3, with a weak D call TRBD2 (6 bases). Germline V gene sequence: CDR1 SGHTA, CDR2 FQGTGA. The V and J ends lost 5 bases and 3 bases respectively, with 11 bases between them. CDR3 length equals 13 residues. The CDR3 region is CASSAGPYYEQYF. CDR3 bases: TGTGCCAGCAGCGCGGGACCGTACTACGAGCAGTACTTC.

The CDR3 region has the DNA TGTGCCAGCAGCCGAGCCGGACTAGCCTACAATGAGCAGTTCTTC. Translated: CASSRAGLAYNEQFF. The chain has TRBV6-5 and TRBJ2-1, with 7 bases aligning to TRBD2. Germline V gene lookup returns CDR1 MNHEY and CDR2 SVGAGI. J was trimmed by 2 bases and V by 6 bases; bases with no gene match: 7. The CDR3 spans 15 residues.

CDR3 coding DNA: TGTGCCAGTAGCCCAGATACCCCCGGGGGCTACACCTTC. This sequence encodes CASSPDTPGGYTF. The chain employs TRBV19 and TRBJ1-2; D gene ambiguous. The V gene's germline CDR1 is LNHDA and CDR2 SQIVND (reference sequence). The CDR3 is 13 residues long. V was trimmed by 6 bases and J by 8 bases, leaving 16 bases between them.

The gene calls are TRBV29-1 and TRBJ2-1; D not resolved. Trimming removed 6 bases from V and 6 bases from J, with 9 bases in between. CDR1 SQVTM and CDR2 ANQGSEA come from the germline V gene. This CDR3 is 11 amino acids long. This CDR3 is CSVPAVNEQFF. CDR3 bases: TGCAGCGTCCCTGCAGTCAATGAGCAGTTCTTC.

The V gene is TRBV4-3, the J gene TRBJ1-2, with TRBD1 identical over 8 bases. The J segment lost 8 bases and the V segment lost 0 bases, leaving 5 bases of the junction unmatched. The CDR3 length is 14 residues. The germline V gene has CDR1 LGHNA and CDR2 YSLEER. CDR3: CASSQDQAGGGYTF. The CDR3 DNA sequence: TGCGCCAGCAGCCAAGATCAAGCAGGGGGCGGCTACACCTTC.

The chain joins TRBV28 to TRBJ2-1; 8 positions match TRBD2. V lost 5 bases to trimming and J lost 3 bases; unmatched junction nucleotides: 6. Germline V gene data show CDR1 as MDHEN and CDR2 as SYDVKM. The CDR3 is 15 residues long. The CDR3 DNA reads TGTGCCAGCAGTGGAAGCGGGAGACACTACAATGAGCAGTTCTTC. It codes for CASSGSGRHYNEQFF.

V and J are TRBV19 and TRBJ2-6; D is possibly TRBD1 (5 bases). V was clipped by 6 bases and J by 2 bases, with 14 bases between them. This CDR3 is built from 16 residues. Germline lookup yields CDR1 LNHDA and CDR2 SQIVND (reference sequence). This CDR3 reads CASRPFAGPGANVLTF. DNA of the CDR3: TGTGCCAGTAGGCCCTTTGCAGGGCCTGGGGCCAACGTCCTGACTTTC.

The chain is built from TRBV30 and TRBJ2-5, with no clear D. V was clipped by 0 bases and J by 2 bases, with 7 bases between them. CDR1 GTSNPN and CDR2 SVGIG come from the germline V gene (reference sequence). CDR3 length: 13 amino acids. This CDR3 reads CAWSVWPQETQYF. The CDR3 DNA sequence: TGTGCCTGGAGTGTATGGCCTCAAGAGACCCAGTACTTC.

The chain has TRBV7-9 and TRBJ1-2, with no clear D. The CDR3 sequence is 13 residues long. V lost 1 base to trimming and J lost 4 bases, with 7 bases between them. Germline CDR1 reads SEHNR; CDR2 reads FQNEAQ (reference sequence). CDR3 in DNA: TGTGCCAGCAGCTTAGGGCTGATCTATGGCTACACCTTC. It yields the protein CASSLGLIYGYTF.

This chain connects TRBV30 to TRBJ2-2; weak D call: TRBD2 (6 bases). Looked up from germline, CDR1 is GTSNPN and CDR2 is SVGIG (reference sequence). V lost 2 bases and J lost 3, with 10 bases in between. The CDR3 sequence is 14 residues long. CDR3 coding DNA: TGTGCCTGGAGTCGGAGGGTAGACACCGGGGAGCTGTTTTTT. Its protein is CAWSRRVDTGELFF.

The chain couples TRBV19 to TRBJ1-5, with 8 bases matching TRBD1. The CDR3 loop spans 14 amino acids. Germline CDR1 LNHDA, CDR2 SQIVND (reference sequence). V dropped 5 bases and J dropped 3; count of bases not matched to a gene: 3. CDR3 sequence: CASSADRVNQPQHF. CDR3 DNA sequence: TGTGCCAGTAGTGCGGACAGGGTCAATCAGCCCCAGCATTTT.

The chain links TRBV7-3 to TRBJ2-1; 8 bases align to TRBD1. This CDR3 has 16 amino acids. The ends lost 5 bases at V and 5 bases at J; junction bases unmatched: 11. The V gene's germline CDR1 is SGHTA and CDR2 FQGTGA. The CDR3 nucleotides are TGTGCCAGCAGCAAGGGCGGGGACAGGACAAACAATGAGCAGTTCTTC. Translation gives CASSKGGDRTNNEQFF.

The chain has TRBV28 and TRBJ2-5; 11 nucleotides line up with TRBD2. J gave up 5 bases and V 4 bases, and 12 bases lay outside the gene matches. Per germline, CDR1 MDHEN and CDR2 SYDVKM. The CDR3 sequence is 17 residues long. CDR3 coding DNA: TGTGCCAGCAGTTACAACGTGGCTAGCGGGAGGAGGGAGACCCAGTACTTC. This gives the protein CASSYNVASGRRETQYF.

This clone occurred a few times. The chain uses TRBV27 and TRBJ2-7, with TRBD2 as a possible D gene (5 bases). CDR3 size: 16 residues. V lost 0 bases, J lost 2 bases, and 14 bases lay in between. Germline-derived CDR1 and CDR2 are MNHEY and SMNVEV (reference sequence). Here the CDR3 reads CASSLSPSLAPYEQYF. The CDR3 DNA reads TGTGCCAGCAGTTTATCTCCTAGTCTAGCCCCCTACGAGCAGTACTTC.

This chain links TRBV7-2 with TRBJ2-4; 7 nucleotides line up with TRBD2. CDR1 and CDR2 (germline): SGHTA, FQGNSA. This CDR3 spans 13 amino acids. Germline trimming cut 4 bases from V and 6 bases from J; bases unmatched to any gene: 3. The CDR3 DNA reads as TGTGCCAGCAGCTCCTTAGCGGGAAACATTCAGTACTTC. As protein: CASSSLAGNIQYF.

This clone appeared a few times. The DNA of the CDR3 is TGTGCCAGCAGCTTAAGGCCTAGCAATCAGCCCCAGCATTTT. Translated, it gives CASSLRPSNQPQHF. V usage is TRBV7-3 and J usage is TRBJ1-5; no firm D call. The germline V gene encodes CDR1 SGHTA and CDR2 FQGTGA. The CDR3 runs 14 residues. Trimming cost V 1 base and J 0 bases, with 4 bases left between them.

The rearrangement joins TRBV27 to TRBJ2-5; 15 nucleotides match TRBD2. Trimming at V came to 4 bases and at J to 4 bases, leaving 7 bases not matched to a gene. Germline assignment: CDR1 MNHEY and CDR2 SMNVEV (reference sequence). The CDR3 contains 17 residues. CDR3 sequence reads: CASSSPGLAGGAETQYF. In DNA form, the CDR3 reads TGTGCCAGCAGTTCGCCGGGACTAGCGGGAGGTGCAGAGACCCAGTACTTC.

The rearrangement uses TRBV18 and TRBJ2-1; a weak D match, TRBD2 (5 bases). Germline CDR1 KGHSH, CDR2 LQKENI. This CDR3 is built from 14 residues. The V gene lost 6 bases and the J gene lost 5 bases, with 14 bases spanning the gap. The CDR3 DNA sequence: TGTGCCAGCTCCCAGGTGGGGAGCGACAATGAGCAGTTCTTC. This gives the protein CASSQVGSDNEQFF.

The chain recombines TRBV11-2 with TRBJ1-3; D is unclear. V was trimmed by 3 bases and J by 2 bases, leaving 5 bases between them. CDR3 size: 13 residues. Germline-derived CDR1 and CDR2 are SGHAT and FQNNGV. CDR3 in DNA: TGTGCCAGCAGCTTCTCGGCTGGAAACACCATATATTTT. The encoded protein is CASSFSAGNTIYF.